The following is a TCR beta chain sequence with its context. Its matching antigen is unknown. In the CD4+ fraction, cells were divided into CD45RA+ naive and CD45RA-negative memory subsets. This entry belongs to a study of shared clonotypes between healthy human individuals. This CDR3 region has 14 residues. The V and J ends lost 3 bases and 5 bases, in that order; junction bases with no gene match: 3. Germline V gene sequence: CDR1 SGHRS, CDR2 YFSETQ. The study's findings and limits: The genetic and exposure-history diversity represented was limited by few donors.

Profiling relied on immunoSEQ multiplex PCR, and the TCRdb table lists in-frame clones only, not all of them. The repertoire holds approximately 1.5 million clones, with nearly 99% as singletons. The V gene is TRBV5-1, the J gene TRBJ2-2; TRBD2 agrees at 8 bases. The clonotype originates from a man younger than 45 in good health. The sample taken for sequencing was naive CD4+ T cells sorted from blood. Specified subset: CD45RA+ positively selected. The CDR3 DNA reads as TGCGCCAGCAGCTCGGGACTAGTTACCGGGGAGCTGTTTTTT. It translates to CASSSGLVTGELFF. The full variable domain, completed using reference TRBV5-1 and TRBJ2-2, is KAGVTQTPRYLIKTRGQQVTLSCSPISGHRSVSWYQQTPGQGLQFLFEYFSETQRNKGNFPGRFSGRQFSNSRSEMNVSTLELGDSALYLCASSSGLVTGELFFGEGSRLTVL.